This T cell receptor (beta chain) was documented in a study of T cells in Graves' hyperthyroidism and ophthalmopathy. The CDR3 length is 15 residues. The V gene lost 0 bases and the J gene lost 1 base, with 11 bases spanning the gap. Germline V gives CDR1 DFQATT, CDR2 SNEGSKA (reference sequence). Amplification of TCR beta CDR3 regions used RNA as the template. HTBI primers drove first-round RT-PCR of the TCR CDR3. TCRdb reanalysed the multiplex PCR reads using MiXCR and keeps one entry per CDR3 protein. The sample holds more than 500,000 distinct CDR3 sequences, 15% to 20% seen once. In this sample, this clonotype turned up many times.

This chain joins TRBV20-1 and TRBJ2-3; maybe TRBD2 (6 bases). The material sequenced was blood. The TCR sequence derives from a woman aged 25 to 39 with Graves' hyperthyroidism. As DNA, the CDR3 is TGCAGTGCTAGAGATTTGGGACTGGGCACAGATACGCAGTATTTT. Protein product: CSARDLGLGTDTQYF.